These 27 T cell receptor beta chains originate from one sample sequenced in a study of blood T cell repertoires in COVID-19. TCRdb's copy holds only in-frame clones and misses some; the assay was immunoSEQ multiplex PCR. The data contain some 140,000 clones, around 82% of them seen just once; the ten biggest clones take up 5.5%. Source material: PBMCs or T cells enriched from blood (not recorded which). All receptors derive from a middle-aged man with acute COVID-19.

This clone was counted between two and nine times. The chain employs TRBV18 and TRBJ2-4, with D perhaps matching TRBD1 (6 bases). This CDR3 has 15 residues. V was shortened by 8 bases and J by 2 bases, with 16 bases between the two germline ends. CDR1 is KGHSH and CDR2 is LQKENI in the germline V gene. CDR3 bases: TGTGCCAGCACAGGGACAAGTGGGACCAAAAACATTCAGTACTTC. Translated: CASTGTSGTKNIQYF.

The genes are TRBV27 and TRBJ2-4, with D tentatively TRBD2 (5 bases). Trimming removed 4 bases from V and 0 bases from J, with 13 bases in between. The CDR3 consists of 16 residues. Per germline, CDR1 MNHEY and CDR2 SMNVEV (reference sequence). The CDR3 here is CASSSIGSLAKNIQYF. DNA of the CDR3: TGTGCCAGCAGTTCTATAGGGAGCTTAGCCAAAAACATTCAGTACTTC.

V usage is TRBV6-5 and J usage is TRBJ1-6, with 9 bases identical to TRBD1. The CDR3 is 14 amino acids. Germline V gene sequence: CDR1 MNHEY, CDR2 SVGAGI. J lost 9 bases, V lost 6 bases, and 6 bases had no gene match. CDR3 in DNA: TGTGCCAGCAGCGCCGGGACAGGGAGTTCACCCCTCCACTTT. Translation gives CASSAGTGSSPLHF.

The gene calls are TRBV5-6 and TRBJ1-2, with 7 bases fitting TRBD1. This CDR3 spans 14 amino acids. J gave up 4 bases and V 4 bases, and 7 bases lay outside the gene matches. CDR1 is SGHDT and CDR2 is YYEEEE in the germline V gene. In DNA form, the CDR3 reads TGTGCCAGCAGCCCCGGGACAGCCCCCTATGGCTACACCTTC. Its protein product is CASSPGTAPYGYTF.

This clone was recorded only once. The chain joins TRBV7-8 to TRBJ2-7, with a weak D call TRBD2 (5 bases). The CDR3 extends over 15 amino acids. Germline-derived CDR1 and CDR2 are SGHVS and FQNEAQ. V was pared by 3 bases and J by 0 bases, with 12 bases between. The DNA for the CDR3 is TGTGCCAGCAGCTTTAGGACTCCGAGCTCCTACGAGCAGTACTTC. Its protein product is CASSFRTPSSYEQYF.

The V call is TRBV18, the J call TRBJ2-7, with D hard to call. The CDR3 totals 14 residues. CDR1 and CDR2 (germline): KGHSH, LQKENI. V lost 0 bases and J 2 bases, leaving 8 bases between the germline ends. In DNA, the CDR3 is TGTGCCAGCTCACCACCGGGCAGAGCCTACGAGCAGTACTTC. Translation: CASSPPGRAYEQYF.

The chain has TRBV19 and TRBJ2-4, with 14 positions matching TRBD2. Germline lookup yields CDR1 LNHDA and CDR2 SQIVND (reference sequence). The CDR3 extends over 18 amino acids. V was clipped by 7 bases and J by 0 bases; unmatched bases: 8. CDR3 sequence: CASKGTSGGGLAKNIQYF. The CDR3 DNA follows: TGTGCCAGTAAAGGGACTAGCGGGGGTGGTCTAGCCAAAAACATTCAGTACTTC.

V usage is TRBV5-4 and J usage is TRBJ2-7; D is uncertain. Germline CDR1 reads SGHNT; CDR2 reads YYREEE (reference sequence). Trimming cost V 0 bases and J 6 bases, with 10 bases left between them. This CDR3 is 13 amino acids long. The CDR3 DNA sequence: TGTGCCAGCAGCTTGGGGCAAACGGGCGAGCAGTACTTC. As protein: CASSLGQTGEQYF.

The V and J genes are TRBV5-4 and TRBJ2-5, with 7 bases fitting TRBD1. The CDR3 totals 13 residues. Germline CDR1 SGHNT, CDR2 YYREEE (reference sequence). J gave up 5 bases and V 2 bases, and 3 bases lay outside the gene matches. Written as DNA, the CDR3 is TGTGCCAGCAGCTTCGGACAGGCGGAGACCCAGTACTTC. This codes for CASSFGQAETQYF.

The V call is TRBV5-6, the J call TRBJ1-4, with 7 bases fitting TRBD1. Trimming at V came to 0 bases and at J to 10 bases, leaving 9 bases not matched to a gene. Per germline, CDR1 SGHDT and CDR2 YYEEEE. This CDR3 has 15 residues. This chain's CDR3 is CASSLAGTALRKLFF. The CDR3 coding sequence is TGTGCCAGCAGCTTGGCCGGGACAGCCCTCAGAAAACTGTTTTTT.

This chain connects TRBV5-1 to TRBJ1-2, with 8 bases lining up with TRBD1. The germline CDR1 and CDR2 sequences are SGHRS and YFSETQ. The CDR3 has 17 residues. J was trimmed by 6 bases and V by 0 bases; bases with no gene match: 13. The CDR3 sequence: CASSLATGELFGHGYTF. DNA for the CDR3: TGCGCCAGCAGCTTGGCGACAGGGGAGTTGTTCGGGCATGGCTACACCTTC. The variable domain in full, with the rest retrieved from reference TRBV5-1 and TRBJ1-2, is KAGVTQTPRYLIKTRGQQVTLSCSPISGHRSVSWYQQTPGQGLQFLFEYFSETQRNKGNFPGRFSGRQFSNSRSEMNVSTLELGDSALYLCASSLATGELFGHGYTFGSGTRLTVV.

The chain employs TRBV10-1 and TRBJ2-4; tentative D call: TRBD1 (5 bases). The germline gives CDR1 WNHNN, CDR2 SYGVQD (reference sequence). V was clipped by 4 bases and J by 0 bases, with 16 bases between them. The CDR3 is 17 residues long. CDR3 region: CASSAPQVPVAKNIQYF. The CDR3 region has the DNA TGCGCCAGCAGTGCCCCACAGGTACCCGTAGCCAAAAACATTCAGTACTTC.

This chain links TRBV5-6 with TRBJ2-1; the match to TRBD2 covers 7 bases. The CDR3 consists of 11 residues. Germline V gene data show CDR1 as SGHDT and CDR2 as YYEEEE. Germline trimming cut 9 bases from V and 6 bases from J; bases unmatched to any gene: 3. The chain's CDR3 is CATTGGNEQFF. The CDR3 DNA follows: TGTGCCACCACGGGGGGCAATGAGCAGTTCTTC.

This chain joins TRBV24-1 and TRBJ2-1; D may be TRBD1 (6 bases). This CDR3 region has 14 residues. V was clipped by 5 bases and J by 3 bases, with 10 bases between them. Germline V gene lookup returns CDR1 KGHDR and CDR2 SFDVKD. The CDR3 DNA follows: TGTGCCACCAGTGTCCCAGGGGTCTACAATGAGCAGTTCTTC. This sequence encodes CATSVPGVYNEQFF.

V and J are TRBV6-5 and TRBJ1-1, with 8 bases lining up with TRBD1. With 2 bases clipped from V and 4 bases from J, the junction kept 6 bases outside the gene matches. The CDR3 runs to 15 residues. Germline CDR1 reads MNHEY; CDR2 reads SVGAGI. The CDR3, as DNA: TGTGCCAGCAGTTACGCACAGGGGGGGAGCACTGAAGCTTTCTTT. This encodes CASSYAQGGSTEAFF.

The chain is built from TRBV27 and TRBJ1-2; D call uncertain. Trimming pared 4 bases from V and 8 bases from J, leaving 14 bases between. The CDR3 is 13 amino acids. Germline-derived CDR1 and CDR2 are MNHEY and SMNVEV (reference sequence). The CDR3 loop is CASSSAGAYGYTF. CDR3 nucleotide sequence: TGTGCCAGCAGTTCAGCGGGAGCTTACGGCTACACCTTC.

Here the CDR3 reads CASSKGTDQPQHF. DNA for the CDR3: TGTGCCAGTAGTAAAGGGACAGATCAGCCCCAGCATTTT. The V call is TRBV19, the J call TRBJ1-5; 7 bases line up with TRBD1. The CDR3 loop spans 13 amino acids. The J segment lost 5 bases and the V segment lost 4 bases, leaving 2 bases of the junction unmatched. Germline lookup yields CDR1 LNHDA and CDR2 SQIVND (reference sequence).

The CDR3 is CASSHRDGQTYEQYF. In DNA form, the CDR3 reads TGTGCCAGCAGTCACAGGGACGGCCAAACCTACGAGCAGTACTTC. The chain combines TRBV14 with TRBJ2-7; tentatively, D is TRBD1 (6 bases). Germline V gene data show CDR1 as SGHDN and CDR2 as FVKESK. V was trimmed by 6 bases and J by 2 bases, leaving 17 bases between them. The length of the CDR3 is 15 residues.

This clone was counted between two and nine times. The chain is built from TRBV18 and TRBJ2-5, with D possibly being TRBD2 (5 bases). CDR3 length: 13 residues. Between the trimmed V and J ends, which lost 4 bases and 1 base, there was a span of 7 bases. Germline V gene lookup returns CDR1 KGHSH and CDR2 LQKENI. CDR3 sequence: CASSRAGQETQYF. DNA for the CDR3: TGTGCCAGCTCACGGGCGGGCCAAGAGACCCAGTACTTC.

This chain links TRBV5-4 with TRBJ1-2; TRBD1 matches 7 bases. J gave up 0 bases and V 3 bases, and 2 bases lay outside the gene matches. CDR1 is SGHNT and CDR2 is YYREEE in the germline V gene (reference sequence). The CDR3 consists of 14 residues. As DNA, the CDR3 is TGTGCCAGCAGCTCCGGGACAGCTAACTATGGCTACACCTTC. It is translated as CASSSGTANYGYTF.

Only a few counts were recorded for this clone. The chain carries TRBV9 and TRBJ1-1; D is undetermined. V was cut by 4 bases and J by 1 base, with 11 bases left in between. Germline values: CDR1 SGDLS, CDR2 YYNGEE. The CDR3 has 14 amino acids. The CDR3 DNA is TGTGCCAGCAGCCCAATGAGAGGGAACACTGAAGCTTTCTTT. It codes for CASSPMRGNTEAFF.

The chain is built from TRBV7-8 and TRBJ2-1, with 9 bases that match TRBD1. The CDR3 covers 14 residues. Trimming took 5 bases from V and 9 from J; bases not matched to a gene: 8. CDR1 and CDR2 (germline): SGHVS, FQNEAQ. The CDR3 nucleotides read TGTGCCAGCAGCGCCGGGACAGGGTTTTTTGAGCAGTTCTTC. Encoded protein: CASSAGTGFFEQFF.

The V gene is TRBV4-1, the J gene TRBJ2-1; 8 bases map to TRBD2. Losses at the gene ends were 3 bases for V and 1 base for J; bases not matched to a gene: 5. The CDR3 runs 16 residues. CDR1 MGHRA and CDR2 YSYEKL come from the germline V gene. In DNA, the CDR3 is TGCGCCAGCAGCCAGGGGACTAGTAGGTCCTACAATGAGCAGTTCTTC. It encodes CASSQGTSRSYNEQFF.

V is TRBV28 and J is TRBJ1-1; D may be TRBD1 (5 bases). The CDR3 is 14 amino acids. The V end lost 5 bases, the J end lost 7 bases, and 17 bases lay between the germline ends. CDR1 MDHEN and CDR2 SYDVKM come from the germline V gene. CDR3 DNA sequence: TGTGCCAGCAGTCCTACGGGGGACCGGGGTGAAGCTTTCTTT. This encodes CASSPTGDRGEAFF.

This clone is medium-sized in the sample. The gene calls are TRBV29-1 and TRBJ2-5; TRBD1 agrees at 8 bases. V was pared by 2 bases and J by 4 bases, with 3 bases of the junction left unmatched. The CDR3 is 13 amino acids. CDR1 is SQVTM, CDR2 ANQGSEA, per germline. For the CDR3, the DNA is TGCAGCGTTGAATCAGGGGGCGGAGAGACCCAGTACTTC. This gives the protein CSVESGGGETQYF.

The V call is TRBV7-9, the J call TRBJ2-1; 8 nucleotides match TRBD1. The V gene end was trimmed by 5 bases and the J gene end by 9 bases; junction bases not matched to a gene: 6. In germline, CDR1 is SEHNR, CDR2 FQNEAQ (reference sequence). The CDR3 is 13 amino acids. CDR3 loop: CASSTGGRTEQFF. CDR3 bases: TGTGCCAGCAGCACAGGGGGGCGAACTGAGCAGTTCTTC.

The sample holds one count of this clone. An end of the junction does not agree with germline; a read error may underlie this. The chain couples TRBV28 to TRBJ2-5, with 8 bases matching TRBD2. The CDR3 has 11 amino acids. Germline CDR1 is MDHEN and CDR2 is SYDVKM. The DNA of the CDR3 is TGCGGGGGGGAACTAGGGGAGACCCAGTACTTC. It encodes CGGELGETQYF.